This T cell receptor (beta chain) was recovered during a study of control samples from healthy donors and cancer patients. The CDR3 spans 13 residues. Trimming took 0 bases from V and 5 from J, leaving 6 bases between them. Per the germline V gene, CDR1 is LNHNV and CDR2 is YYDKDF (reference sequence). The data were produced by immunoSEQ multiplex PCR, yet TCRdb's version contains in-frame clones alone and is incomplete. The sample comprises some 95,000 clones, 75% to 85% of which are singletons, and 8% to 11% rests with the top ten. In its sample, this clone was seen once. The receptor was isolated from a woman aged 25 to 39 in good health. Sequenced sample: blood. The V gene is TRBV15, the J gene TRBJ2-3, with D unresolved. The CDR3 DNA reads TGTGCCACCAGCAGAGATATTGGAGATACGCAGTATTTT. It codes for CATSRDIGDTQYF.